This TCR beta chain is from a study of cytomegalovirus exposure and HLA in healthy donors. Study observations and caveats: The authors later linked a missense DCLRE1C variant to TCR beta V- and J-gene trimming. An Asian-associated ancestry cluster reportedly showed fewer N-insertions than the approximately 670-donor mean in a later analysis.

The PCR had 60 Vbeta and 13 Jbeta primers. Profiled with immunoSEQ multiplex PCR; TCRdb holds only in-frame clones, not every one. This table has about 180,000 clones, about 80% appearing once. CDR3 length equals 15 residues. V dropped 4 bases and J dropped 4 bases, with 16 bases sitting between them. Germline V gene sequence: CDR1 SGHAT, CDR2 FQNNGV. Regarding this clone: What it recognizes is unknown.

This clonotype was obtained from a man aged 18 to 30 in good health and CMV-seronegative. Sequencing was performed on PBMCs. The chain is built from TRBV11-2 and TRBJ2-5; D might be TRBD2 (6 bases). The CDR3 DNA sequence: TGTGCCAGCAGCTCACGACCGGCCGGGGGAGAGACCCAGTACTTC. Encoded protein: CASSSRPAGGETQYF.